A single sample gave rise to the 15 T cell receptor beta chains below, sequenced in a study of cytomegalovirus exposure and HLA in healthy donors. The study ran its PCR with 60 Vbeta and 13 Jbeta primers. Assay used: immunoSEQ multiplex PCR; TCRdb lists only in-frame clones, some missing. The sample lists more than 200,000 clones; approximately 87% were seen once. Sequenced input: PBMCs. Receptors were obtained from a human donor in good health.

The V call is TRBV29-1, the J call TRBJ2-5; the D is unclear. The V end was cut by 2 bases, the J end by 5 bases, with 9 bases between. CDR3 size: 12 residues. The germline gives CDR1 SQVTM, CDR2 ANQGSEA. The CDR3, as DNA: TGCAGCGTTGAATCAATCGGGGAGACCCAGTACTTC. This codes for CSVESIGETQYF.

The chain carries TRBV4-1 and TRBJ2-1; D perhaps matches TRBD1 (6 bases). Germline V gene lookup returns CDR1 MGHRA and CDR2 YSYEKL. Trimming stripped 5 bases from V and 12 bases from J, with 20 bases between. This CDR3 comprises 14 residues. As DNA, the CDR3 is TGCGCCAGCAGCTACAGGGCCTCGGTAGTTGGGCAGTTCTTC. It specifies CASSYRASVVGQFF.

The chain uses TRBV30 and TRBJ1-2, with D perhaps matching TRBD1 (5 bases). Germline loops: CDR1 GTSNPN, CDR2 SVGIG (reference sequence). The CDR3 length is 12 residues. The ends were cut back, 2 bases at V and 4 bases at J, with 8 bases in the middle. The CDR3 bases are TGTGCCTGGAGTTCCGGGGGCTATGGCTACACCTTC. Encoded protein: CAWSSGGYGYTF.

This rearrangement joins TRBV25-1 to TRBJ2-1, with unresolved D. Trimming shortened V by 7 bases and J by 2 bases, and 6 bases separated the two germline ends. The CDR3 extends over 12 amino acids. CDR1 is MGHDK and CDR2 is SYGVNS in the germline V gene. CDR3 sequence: CASTSTYNEQFF. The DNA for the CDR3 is TGTGCCAGCACCTCTACCTACAATGAGCAGTTCTTC.

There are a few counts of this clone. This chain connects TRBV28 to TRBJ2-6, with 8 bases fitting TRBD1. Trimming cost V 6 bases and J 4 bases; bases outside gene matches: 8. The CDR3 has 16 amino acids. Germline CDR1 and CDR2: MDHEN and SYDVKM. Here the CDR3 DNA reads TGTGCCAGCAGACCCTCGACAGGGGCCGGGGCCAACGTCCTGACTTTC. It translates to CASRPSTGAGANVLTF.

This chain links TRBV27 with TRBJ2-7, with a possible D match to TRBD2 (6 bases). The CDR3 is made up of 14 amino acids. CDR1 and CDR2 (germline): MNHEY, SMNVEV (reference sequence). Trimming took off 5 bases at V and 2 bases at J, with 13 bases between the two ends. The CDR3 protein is CASSPGLGTYEQYF. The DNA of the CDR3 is TGTGCCAGCAGTCCGGGACTCGGGACCTACGAGCAGTACTTC.

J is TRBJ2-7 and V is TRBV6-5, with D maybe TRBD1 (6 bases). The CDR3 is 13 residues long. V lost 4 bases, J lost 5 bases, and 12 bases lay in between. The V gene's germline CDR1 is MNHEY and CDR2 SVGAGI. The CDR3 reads CASSSGVRHEQYF. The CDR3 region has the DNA TGTGCCAGCAGTTCAGGGGTCCGCCACGAGCAGTACTTC.

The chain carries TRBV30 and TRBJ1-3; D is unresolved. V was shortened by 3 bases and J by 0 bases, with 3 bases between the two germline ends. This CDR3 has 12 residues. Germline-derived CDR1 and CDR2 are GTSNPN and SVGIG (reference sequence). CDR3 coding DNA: TGTGCCTGGAGCTACTCTGGAAACACCATATATTTT. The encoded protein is CAWSYSGNTIYF. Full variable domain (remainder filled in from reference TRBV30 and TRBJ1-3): SQTIHQWPATLVQPVGSPLSLECTVEGTSNPNLYWYRQAAGRGLQLLFYSVGIGQISSEVPQNLSASRPQDRQFILSSKKLLLSDSGFYLCAWSYSGNTIYFGEGSWLTVV.

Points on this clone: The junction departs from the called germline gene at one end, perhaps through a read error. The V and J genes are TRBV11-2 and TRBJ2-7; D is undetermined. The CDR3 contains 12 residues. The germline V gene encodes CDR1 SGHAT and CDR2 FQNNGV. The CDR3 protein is CASSSRSGRKEF. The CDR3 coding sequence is TGTGCCAGCAGCTCAAGATCAGGAAGGAAAGAGTTC.

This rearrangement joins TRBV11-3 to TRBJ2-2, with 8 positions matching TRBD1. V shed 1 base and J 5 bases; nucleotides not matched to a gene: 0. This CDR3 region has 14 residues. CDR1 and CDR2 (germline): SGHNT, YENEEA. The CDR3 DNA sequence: TGTGCCAGCAGCTTAGGGACAGGGACCGGGGAGCTGTTTTTT. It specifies CASSLGTGTGELFF. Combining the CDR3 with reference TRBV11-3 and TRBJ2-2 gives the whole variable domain EAGVVQSPRYKIIEKKQPVAFWCNPISGHNTLYWYLQNLGQGPELLIRYENEEAVDDSQLPKDRFSAERLKGVDSTLKIQPAELGDSAVYLCASSLGTGTGELFFGEGSRLTVL.

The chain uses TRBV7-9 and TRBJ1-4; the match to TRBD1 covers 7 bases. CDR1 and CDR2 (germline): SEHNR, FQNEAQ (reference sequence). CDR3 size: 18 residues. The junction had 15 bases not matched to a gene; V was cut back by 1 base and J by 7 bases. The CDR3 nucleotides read TGTGCCAGCAGCTTAGAGGGCCGGGACAGAGGAGGGAGTGAAAAACTGTTTTTT. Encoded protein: CASSLEGRDRGGSEKLFF.

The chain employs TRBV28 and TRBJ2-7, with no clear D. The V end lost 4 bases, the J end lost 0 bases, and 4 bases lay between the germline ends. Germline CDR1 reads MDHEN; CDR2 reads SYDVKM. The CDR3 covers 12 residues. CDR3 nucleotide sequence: TGTGCCAGCAGTTCGAGCTCCTACGAGCAGTACTTC. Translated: CASSSSSYEQYF.

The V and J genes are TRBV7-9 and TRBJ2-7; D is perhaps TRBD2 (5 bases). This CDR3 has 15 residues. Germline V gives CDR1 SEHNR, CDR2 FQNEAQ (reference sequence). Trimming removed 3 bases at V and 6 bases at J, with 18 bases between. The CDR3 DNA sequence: TGTGCCAGCAGCTTGAGTGGTCTCCCGGCGGGCGAGCAGTACTTC. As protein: CASSLSGLPAGEQYF.

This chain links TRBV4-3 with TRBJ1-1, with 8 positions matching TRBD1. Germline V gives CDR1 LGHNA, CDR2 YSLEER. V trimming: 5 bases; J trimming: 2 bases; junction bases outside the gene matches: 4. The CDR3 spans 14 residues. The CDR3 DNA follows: TGCGCCAGCAGCGTCGGACAGGGAAACACTGAAGCTTTCTTT. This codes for CASSVGQGNTEAFF.

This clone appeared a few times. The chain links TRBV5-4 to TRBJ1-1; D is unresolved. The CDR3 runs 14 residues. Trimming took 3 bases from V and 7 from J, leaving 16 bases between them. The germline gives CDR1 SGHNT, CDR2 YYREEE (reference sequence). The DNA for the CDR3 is TGTGCCAGCAGCTCTGTCTGGGCGAGTCTTGAAGCTTTCTTT. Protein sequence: CASSSVWASLEAFF. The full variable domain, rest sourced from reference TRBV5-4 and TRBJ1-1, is ETGVTQSPTHLIKTRGQQVTLRCSSQSGHNTVSWYQQALGQGPQFIFQYYREEENGRGNFPPRFSGLQFPNYSSELNVNALELDDSALYLCASSSVWASLEAFFGQGTRLTVV.